The 12 T cell receptor beta chains given below trace back to one sample, sequenced in a study of control samples from healthy donors and cancer patients. Sequenced by immunoSEQ multiplex PCR; TCRdb stores in-frame clones only, minus some. The data hold 150,000 to 200,000 clones, with around 87% observed a single time. Specimen: blood. The source of these receptors is a woman aged 45-65 years in good health.

The V call is TRBV7-9, the J call TRBJ2-7; D is possibly TRBD2 (6 bases). CDR3 length: 15 amino acids. Germline CDR1 reads SEHNR; CDR2 reads FQNEAQ (reference sequence). The germline V and J ends were trimmed by 5 bases and 6 bases, with 20 bases remaining between them. The CDR3 protein is CASSLLGSAPIEQYF. For the CDR3, the DNA is TGTGCCAGCAGCCTGCTCGGGAGTGCCCCTATCGAGCAGTACTTC.

V gene TRBV18 combines with J gene TRBJ2-3, with D tentatively TRBD1 (7 bases). The CDR3 consists of 13 residues. Germline loops: CDR1 KGHSH, CDR2 LQKENI. Trimming stripped 8 bases from V and 6 bases from J, with 15 bases between. Written as DNA, the CDR3 is TGTGCCAGCCGGAGGGGGCAGAGTGATACGCAGTATTTT. Translated: CASRRGQSDTQYF.

This clone appeared a single time. The chain links TRBV5-6 to TRBJ1-4; no reliable D call. The ends were cut back, 0 bases at V and 4 bases at J, with 7 bases in the middle. The CDR3 covers 14 residues. CDR1 and CDR2 from the germline V gene are SGHDT and YYEEEE. This CDR3 reads CASSLGQLNEKLFF. CDR3 sequence (DNA): TGTGCCAGCAGCTTGGGCCAGCTTAATGAAAAACTGTTTTTT.

This CDR3 is CASSPPGTEAFF. The CDR3 bases are TGTGCCAGCAGCCCACCGGGCACTGAAGCTTTCTTT. The chain joins TRBV7-2 to TRBJ1-1, with D uncertain. The CDR3 totals 12 residues. CDR1 is SGHTA and CDR2 is FQGNSA in the germline V gene. Trimming shortened V by 5 bases and J by 4 bases, and 8 bases separated the two germline ends. The full variable domain, with the rest looked up from reference TRBV7-2 and TRBJ1-1, is GAGVSQSPSNKVTEKGKDVELRCDPISGHTALYWYRQSLGQGLEFLIYFQGNSAPDKSGLPSDRFSAERTGGSVSTLTIQRTQQEDSAVYLCASSPPGTEAFFGQGTRLTVV.

The V call is TRBV28, the J call TRBJ1-4; a possible D gene is TRBD1 (5 bases). Germline CDR1 and CDR2: MDHEN and SYDVKM. The CDR3 is 13 residues long. V was clipped by 10 bases and J by 7 bases, with 16 bases between them. The CDR3 region has the DNA TGTGCCACCCGGGAGGGGTGGATTGAAAAACTGTTTTTT. Translating gives CATREGWIEKLFF.

The V call is TRBV24-1, the J call TRBJ1-1; D remains unclear. Trimming stripped 3 bases from V and 3 bases from J, with 7 bases between. CDR3 length: 13 amino acids. The germline V gene has CDR1 KGHDR and CDR2 SFDVKD. CDR3 sequence: CATSDQGYTEAFF. CDR3 coding DNA: TGTGCCACCAGTGATCAAGGGTACACTGAAGCTTTCTTT.

This CDR3 is CASSSHGGNSPLHF. The CDR3 DNA is TGTGCCAGCAGTTCACACGGAGGGAACTCACCCCTCCACTTT. The chain employs TRBV25-1 and TRBJ1-6; no definite D call. This CDR3 contains 14 residues. With 5 bases removed from V and 10 bases from J, the gap between germline ends came to 15 bases. The germline gives CDR1 MGHDK, CDR2 SYGVNS.

The J gene is TRBJ2-1, the V gene TRBV7-3; D gene unclear. The CDR3 has 13 residues. CDR1 is SGHTA and CDR2 is FQGTGA in the germline V gene. V was cut by 10 bases and J by 7 bases, with 17 bases left in between. CDR3 DNA: TGTGCCACCTCCCCAGGAGCCGGGAATGAGCAGTTCTTC. Its protein is CATSPGAGNEQFF.

The chain combines TRBV27 with TRBJ2-7; 10 bases fit TRBD1. The ends lost 3 bases at V and 2 bases at J; junction bases unmatched: 7. Looked up from germline, CDR1 is MNHEY and CDR2 is SMNVEV (reference sequence). There are 16 residues in the CDR3. CDR3: CASSFIGQGDPYEQYF. The CDR3 DNA follows: TGTGCCAGCAGTTTCATAGGACAGGGGGACCCCTACGAGCAGTACTTC.

There are a few counts of this clone. This chain uses TRBV11-2 with TRBJ1-1, with D maybe TRBD1 (5 bases). This CDR3 is built from 14 residues. The V gene lost 3 bases and the J gene lost 4 bases, with 12 bases spanning the gap. Germline loops: CDR1 SGHAT, CDR2 FQNNGV. The CDR3 DNA sequence: TGTGCCAGCAGCTTGGGGCCCGGGATCACTGAAGCTTTCTTT. Its protein product is CASSLGPGITEAFF.

The CDR3 is CASTRQGFSYQPQHF. In DNA form, the CDR3 reads TGTGCCAGCACCCGACAGGGGTTTTCCTATCAGCCCCAGCATTTT. The chain recombines TRBV18 with TRBJ1-5, with 8 bases fitting TRBD1. CDR3 size: 15 residues. The ends lost 8 bases at V and 5 bases at J; junction bases unmatched: 11. Germline V gives CDR1 KGHSH, CDR2 LQKENI.

This chain links TRBV19 with TRBJ2-2, with a possible D match to TRBD2 (6 bases). The germline gives CDR1 LNHDA, CDR2 SQIVND (reference sequence). The V end lost 6 bases, the J end lost 1 base, and 9 bases lay between the germline ends. The CDR3 covers 14 residues. CDR3: CASRGGVNTGELFF. CDR3 nucleotides: TGTGCCAGTAGAGGCGGGGTGAACACCGGGGAGCTGTTTTTT.